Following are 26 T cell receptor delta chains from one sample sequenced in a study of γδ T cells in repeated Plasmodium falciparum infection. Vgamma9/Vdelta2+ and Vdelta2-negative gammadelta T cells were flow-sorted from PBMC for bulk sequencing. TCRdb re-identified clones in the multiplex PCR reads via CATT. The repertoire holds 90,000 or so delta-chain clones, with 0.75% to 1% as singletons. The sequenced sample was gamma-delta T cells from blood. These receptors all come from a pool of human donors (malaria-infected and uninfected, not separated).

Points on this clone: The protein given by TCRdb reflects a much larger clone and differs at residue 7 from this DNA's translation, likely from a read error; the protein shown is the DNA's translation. CDR3 amino acids: CALGFYKSGGLYTDKLIF. The DNA of the CDR3 is TGTGCTCTTGGGTTCTACAAATCTGGGGGATTGTACACCGATAAACTCATCTTT. The chain combines TRDV1 with TRDJ1; 9 bases agree with TRDD3. This CDR3 comprises 18 residues. J was trimmed by 0 bases and V by 5 bases; bases with no gene match: 13. Germline V gene lookup returns CDR1 TSWWSYY and CDR2 QGS.

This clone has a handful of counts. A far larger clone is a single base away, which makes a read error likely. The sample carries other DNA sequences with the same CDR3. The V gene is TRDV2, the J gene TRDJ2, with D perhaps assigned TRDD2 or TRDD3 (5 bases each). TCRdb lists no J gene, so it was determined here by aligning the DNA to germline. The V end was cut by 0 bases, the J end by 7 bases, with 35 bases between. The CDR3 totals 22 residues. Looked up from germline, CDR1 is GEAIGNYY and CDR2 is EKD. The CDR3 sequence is CACDTVSPTIPDKGTGQAQLFF. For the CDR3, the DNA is TGTGCCTGTGACACCGTTTCCCCTACTATTCCGGATAAAGGGACTGGCCAAGCACAACTCTTCTTT.

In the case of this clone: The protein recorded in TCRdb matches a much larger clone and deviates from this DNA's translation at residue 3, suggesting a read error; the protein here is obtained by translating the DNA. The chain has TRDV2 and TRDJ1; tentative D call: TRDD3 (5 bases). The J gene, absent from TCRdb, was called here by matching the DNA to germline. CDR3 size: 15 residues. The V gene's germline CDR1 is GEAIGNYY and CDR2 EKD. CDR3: CARDTLRIKSDKLIF. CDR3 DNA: TGTGCCCGTGACACGCTTCGGATAAAGTCCGATAAACTCATCTTT.

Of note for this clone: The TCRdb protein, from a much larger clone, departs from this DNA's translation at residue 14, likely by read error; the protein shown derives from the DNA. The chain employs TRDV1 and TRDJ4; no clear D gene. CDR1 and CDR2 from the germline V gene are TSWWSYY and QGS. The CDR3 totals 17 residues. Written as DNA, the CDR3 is TGTGCTCTTGGGGATCAGCTTTTTTCGGGAGCGCGCAGAACCCTGATCTTT. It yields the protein CALGDQLFSGARRTLIF.

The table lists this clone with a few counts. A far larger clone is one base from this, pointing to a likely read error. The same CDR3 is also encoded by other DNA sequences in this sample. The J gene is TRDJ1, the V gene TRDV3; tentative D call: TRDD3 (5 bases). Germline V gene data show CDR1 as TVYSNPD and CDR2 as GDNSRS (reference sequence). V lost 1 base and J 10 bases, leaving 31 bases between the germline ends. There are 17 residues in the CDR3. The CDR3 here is CAFIKLPLQTLTGGLIF. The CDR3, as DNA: TGTGCCTTTATAAAACTCCCCTTACAAACCCTTACCGGGGGACTCATCTTT. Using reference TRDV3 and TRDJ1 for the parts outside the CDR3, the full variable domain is CDKVTQSSPDQTVASGSEVVLLCTYDTVYSNPDLFWYRIRPDYSFQFVFYGDNSRSEGADFTQGRFSVKHILTQKAFHLVISPVRTEDSATYYCAFIKLPLQTLTGGLIFGKGTRVTVEP.

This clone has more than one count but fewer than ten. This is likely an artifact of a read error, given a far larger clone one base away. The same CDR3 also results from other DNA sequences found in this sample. CDR3 nucleotides: TGTGCCTGTGATACCCTACTACTGGGGGATACGGGTTCCACCGATAAACTCATCTTT. Translation gives CACDTLLLGDTGSTDKLIF. The rearrangement uses TRDV2 and TRDJ1; 13 bases are shared with TRDD3. The J gene, not given by TCRdb, was assigned here from a germline match of the nucleotide sequence. Per the germline V gene, CDR1 is GEAIGNYY and CDR2 is EKD. V lost 4 bases to trimming and J lost 1 base; unmatched junction nucleotides: 14. CDR3 length equals 19 residues.

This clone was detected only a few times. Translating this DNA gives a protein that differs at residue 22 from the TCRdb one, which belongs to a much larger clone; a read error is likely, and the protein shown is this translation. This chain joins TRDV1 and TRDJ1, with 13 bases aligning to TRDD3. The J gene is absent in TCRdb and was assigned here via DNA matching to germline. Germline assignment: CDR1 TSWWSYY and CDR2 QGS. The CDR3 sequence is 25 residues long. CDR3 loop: CALGEQSSLCSEGYWGIRGTDRLIF. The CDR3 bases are TGTGCTCTTGGGGAACAGAGCTCCCTTTGTTCCGAGGGGTACTGGGGGATACGCGGCACCGATAGACTCATCTTT.

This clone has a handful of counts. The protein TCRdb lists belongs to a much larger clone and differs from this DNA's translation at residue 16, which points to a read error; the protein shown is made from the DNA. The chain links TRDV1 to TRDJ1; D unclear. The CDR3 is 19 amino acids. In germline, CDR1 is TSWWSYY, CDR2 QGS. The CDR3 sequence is CAPQGPFPPSYEATDRLIF. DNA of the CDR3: TGTGCTCCGCAGGGCCCTTTCCCTCCATCGTACGAGGCCACCGATAGACTCATCTTT.

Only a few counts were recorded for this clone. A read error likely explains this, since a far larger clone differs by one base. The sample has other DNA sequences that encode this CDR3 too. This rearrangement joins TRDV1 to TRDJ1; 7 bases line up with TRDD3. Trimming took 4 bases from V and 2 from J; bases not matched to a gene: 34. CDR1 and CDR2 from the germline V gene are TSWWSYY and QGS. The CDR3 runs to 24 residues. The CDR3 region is CALGARSTPSLLEWGKVGTDKLIF. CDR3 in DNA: TGTGCTCTTGGGGCCAGATCTACGCCTTCGCTCCTGGAATGGGGGAAGGTAGGGACCGATAAACTCATCTTT.

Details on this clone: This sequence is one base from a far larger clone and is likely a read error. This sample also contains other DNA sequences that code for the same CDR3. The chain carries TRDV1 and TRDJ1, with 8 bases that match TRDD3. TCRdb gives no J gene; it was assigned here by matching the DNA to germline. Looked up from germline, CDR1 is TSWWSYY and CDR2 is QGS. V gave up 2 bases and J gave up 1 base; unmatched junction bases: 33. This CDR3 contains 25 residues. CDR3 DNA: TGTGCTCTTGGGGAAGGGGACTTCTTACGTGACCCCTGGGGGAAGTCGACCCGAGGCACCGATAAACTCATCTTT. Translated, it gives CALGEGDFLRDPWGKSTRGTDKLIF.

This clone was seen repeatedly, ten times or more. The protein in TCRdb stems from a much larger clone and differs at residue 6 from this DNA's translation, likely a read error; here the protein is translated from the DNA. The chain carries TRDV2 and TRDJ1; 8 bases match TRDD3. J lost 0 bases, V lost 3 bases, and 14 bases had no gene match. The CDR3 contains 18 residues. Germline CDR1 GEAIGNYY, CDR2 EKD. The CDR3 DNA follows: TGTGCCTGTGACCTAACCAGTACTGGGGGCATATACACCGATAAACTCATCTTT. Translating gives CACDLTSTGGIYTDKLIF.

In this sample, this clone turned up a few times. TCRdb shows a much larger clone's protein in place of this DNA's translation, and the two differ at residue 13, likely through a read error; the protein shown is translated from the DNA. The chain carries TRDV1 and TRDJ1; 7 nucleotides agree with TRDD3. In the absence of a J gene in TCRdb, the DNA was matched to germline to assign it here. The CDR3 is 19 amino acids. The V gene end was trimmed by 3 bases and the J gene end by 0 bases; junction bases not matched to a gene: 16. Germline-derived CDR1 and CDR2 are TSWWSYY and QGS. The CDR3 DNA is TGTGCTCTTGGGGATGGAGTCCTATGGCTGGGGGCGTACACCGATAAACTCATCTTT. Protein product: CALGDGVLWLGAYTDKLIF.

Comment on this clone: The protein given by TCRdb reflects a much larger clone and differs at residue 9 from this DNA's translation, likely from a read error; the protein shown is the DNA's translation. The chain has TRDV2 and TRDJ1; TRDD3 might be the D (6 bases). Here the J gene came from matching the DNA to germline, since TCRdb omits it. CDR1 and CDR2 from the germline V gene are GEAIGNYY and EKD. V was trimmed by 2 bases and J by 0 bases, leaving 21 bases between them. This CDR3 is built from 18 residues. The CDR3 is CACDSRTGRHLYTDKLIF. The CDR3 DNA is TGTGCCTGTGACAGTAGGACTGGGAGACATCTCTACACCGATAAACTCATCTTT.

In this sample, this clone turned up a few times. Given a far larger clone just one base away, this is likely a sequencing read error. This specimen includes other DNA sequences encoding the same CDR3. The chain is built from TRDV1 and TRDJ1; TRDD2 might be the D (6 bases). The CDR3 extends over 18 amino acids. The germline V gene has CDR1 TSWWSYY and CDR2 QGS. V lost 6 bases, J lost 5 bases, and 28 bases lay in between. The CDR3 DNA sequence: TGTGCTCTTGGAGGCACCTTCCCCACTTGGGTCCTAGTGGATAAACTCATCTTT. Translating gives CALGGTFPTWVLVDKLIF.

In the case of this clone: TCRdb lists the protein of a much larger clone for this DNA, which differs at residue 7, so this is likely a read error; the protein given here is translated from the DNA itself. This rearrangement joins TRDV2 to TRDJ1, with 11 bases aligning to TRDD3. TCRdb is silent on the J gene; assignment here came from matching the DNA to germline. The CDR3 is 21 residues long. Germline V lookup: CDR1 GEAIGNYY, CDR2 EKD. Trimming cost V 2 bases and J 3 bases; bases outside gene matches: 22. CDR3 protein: CACDILAANLLGDRLPDKLIF. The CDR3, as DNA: TGTGCCTGTGACATTCTAGCTGCCAACCTACTGGGGGATAGACTACCCGATAAACTCATCTTT.

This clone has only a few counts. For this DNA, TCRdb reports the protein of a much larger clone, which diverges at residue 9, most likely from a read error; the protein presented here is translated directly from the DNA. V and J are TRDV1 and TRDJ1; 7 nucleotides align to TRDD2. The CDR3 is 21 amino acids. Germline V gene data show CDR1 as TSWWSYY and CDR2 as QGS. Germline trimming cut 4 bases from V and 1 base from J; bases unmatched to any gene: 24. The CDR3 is CALGAPFLAGSERRCTDKLIF. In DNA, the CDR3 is TGTGCTCTTGGGGCCCCCTTCCTGGCCGGGTCTGAGAGACGTTGCACCGATAAACTCATCTTT.

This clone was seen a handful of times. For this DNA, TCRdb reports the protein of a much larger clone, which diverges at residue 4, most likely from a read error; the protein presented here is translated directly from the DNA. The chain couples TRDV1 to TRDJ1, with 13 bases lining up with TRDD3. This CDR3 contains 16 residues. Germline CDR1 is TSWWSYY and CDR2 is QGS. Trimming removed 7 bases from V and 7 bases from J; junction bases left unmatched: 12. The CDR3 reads CALAEHTGGYASKLIF. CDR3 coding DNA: TGTGCTCTTGCGGAGCATACTGGGGGATACGCAAGTAAACTCATCTTT.

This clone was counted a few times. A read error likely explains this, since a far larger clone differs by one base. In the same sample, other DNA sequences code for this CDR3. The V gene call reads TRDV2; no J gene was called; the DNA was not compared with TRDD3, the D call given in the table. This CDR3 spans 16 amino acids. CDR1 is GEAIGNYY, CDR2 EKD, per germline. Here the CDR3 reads CACDTVGVGDTDKLIF. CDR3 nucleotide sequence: TGTGCCTGTGACACCGTAGGGGTGGGGGACACCGATAAGCTCATCTTT.

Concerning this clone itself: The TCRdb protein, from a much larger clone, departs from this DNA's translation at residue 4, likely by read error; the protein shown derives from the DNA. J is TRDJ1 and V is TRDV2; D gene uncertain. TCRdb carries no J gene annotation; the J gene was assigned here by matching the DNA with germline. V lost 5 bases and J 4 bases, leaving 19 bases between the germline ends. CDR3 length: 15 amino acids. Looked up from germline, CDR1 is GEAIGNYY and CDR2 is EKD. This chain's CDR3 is CACGSYSGSHDKLIF. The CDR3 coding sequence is TGTGCCTGTGGCTCTTATTCGGGGTCGCACGATAAACTCATCTTT.

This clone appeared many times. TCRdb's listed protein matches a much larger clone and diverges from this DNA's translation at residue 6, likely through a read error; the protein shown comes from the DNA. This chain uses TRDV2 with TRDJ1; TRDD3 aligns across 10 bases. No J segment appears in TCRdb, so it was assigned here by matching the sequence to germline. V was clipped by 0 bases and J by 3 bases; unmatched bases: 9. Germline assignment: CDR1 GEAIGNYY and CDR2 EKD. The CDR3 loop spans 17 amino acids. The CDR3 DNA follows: TGTGCCTGTGACACCATAGGGGGATACGCGGATCCCGATAAACTCATCTTT. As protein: CACDTIGGYADPDKLIF.

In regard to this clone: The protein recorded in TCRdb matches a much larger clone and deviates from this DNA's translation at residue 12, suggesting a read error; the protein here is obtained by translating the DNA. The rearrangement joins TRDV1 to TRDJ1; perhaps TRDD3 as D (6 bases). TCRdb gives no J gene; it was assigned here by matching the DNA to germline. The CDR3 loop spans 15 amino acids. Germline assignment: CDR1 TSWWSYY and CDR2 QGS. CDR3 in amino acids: CALGEVEDTTDTLIF. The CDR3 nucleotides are TGTGCTCTTGGGGAAGTAGAGGATACAACCGATACACTCATCTTT.

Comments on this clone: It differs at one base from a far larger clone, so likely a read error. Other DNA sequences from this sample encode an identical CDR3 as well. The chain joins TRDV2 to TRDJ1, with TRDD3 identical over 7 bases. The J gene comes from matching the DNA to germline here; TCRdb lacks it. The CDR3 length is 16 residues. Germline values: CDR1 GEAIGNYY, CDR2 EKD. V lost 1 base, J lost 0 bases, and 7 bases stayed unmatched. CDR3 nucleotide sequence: TGTGCCTGTGACACGCGGTGGGGGACATACACCGATAAACTCATCTTT. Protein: CACDTRWGTYTDKLIF.

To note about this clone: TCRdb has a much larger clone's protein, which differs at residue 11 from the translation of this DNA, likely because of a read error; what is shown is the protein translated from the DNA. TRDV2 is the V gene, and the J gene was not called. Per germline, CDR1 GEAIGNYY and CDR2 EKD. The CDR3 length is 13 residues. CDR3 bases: TGTGCCTGTCGTCCTCGGGACACCGATAAACCCATCTTT. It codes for CACRPRDTDKPIF.

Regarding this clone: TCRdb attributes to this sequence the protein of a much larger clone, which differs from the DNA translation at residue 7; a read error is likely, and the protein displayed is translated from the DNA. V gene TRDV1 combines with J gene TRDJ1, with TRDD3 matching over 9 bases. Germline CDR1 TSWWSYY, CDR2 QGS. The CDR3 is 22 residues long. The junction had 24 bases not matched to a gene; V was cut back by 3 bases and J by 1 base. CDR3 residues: CALGDLTPTCGDTRVPTDKLIF. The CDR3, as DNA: TGTGCTCTTGGGGACCTAACTCCTACGTGTGGGGATACGAGGGTTCCCACCGATAAACTCATCTTT.

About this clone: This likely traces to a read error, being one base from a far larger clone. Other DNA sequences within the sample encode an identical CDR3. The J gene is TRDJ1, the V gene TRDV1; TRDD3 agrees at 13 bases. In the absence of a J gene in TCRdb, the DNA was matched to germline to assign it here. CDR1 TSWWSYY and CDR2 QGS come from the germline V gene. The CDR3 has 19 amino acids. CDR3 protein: CALGGLTDWGIRVTDKLIF. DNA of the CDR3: TGTGCTCTTGGAGGCCTGACTGACTGGGGGATACGCGTAACCGACAAACTCATCTTT.

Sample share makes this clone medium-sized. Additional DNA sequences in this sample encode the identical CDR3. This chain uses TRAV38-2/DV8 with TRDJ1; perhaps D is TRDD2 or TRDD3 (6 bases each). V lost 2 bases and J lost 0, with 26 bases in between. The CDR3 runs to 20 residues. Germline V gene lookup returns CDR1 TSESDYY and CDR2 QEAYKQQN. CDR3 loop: CAYRRGNPTRGDLYTDKLIF. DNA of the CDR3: TGTGCTTATAGGAGAGGGAATCCTACGAGGGGGGACTTGTACACCGATAAACTCATCTTT.